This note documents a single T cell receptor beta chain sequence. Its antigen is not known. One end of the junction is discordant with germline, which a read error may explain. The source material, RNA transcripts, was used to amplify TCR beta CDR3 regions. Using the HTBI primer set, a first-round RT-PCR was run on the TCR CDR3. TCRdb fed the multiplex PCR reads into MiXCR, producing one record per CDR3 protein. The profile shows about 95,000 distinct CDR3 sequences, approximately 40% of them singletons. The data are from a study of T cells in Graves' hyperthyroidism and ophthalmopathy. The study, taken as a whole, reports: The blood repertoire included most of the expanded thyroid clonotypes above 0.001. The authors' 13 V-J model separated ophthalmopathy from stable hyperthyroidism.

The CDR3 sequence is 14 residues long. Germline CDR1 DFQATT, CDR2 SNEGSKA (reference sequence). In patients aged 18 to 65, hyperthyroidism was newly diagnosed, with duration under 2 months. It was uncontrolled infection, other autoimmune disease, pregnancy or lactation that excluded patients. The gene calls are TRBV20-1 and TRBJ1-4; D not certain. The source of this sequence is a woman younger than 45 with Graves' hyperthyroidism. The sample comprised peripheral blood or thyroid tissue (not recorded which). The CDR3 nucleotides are TGCAGTGCCAGAGTTAGCGTTTCTCCGGGGAAACTGCTTTTT. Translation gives CSARVSVSPGKLLF.